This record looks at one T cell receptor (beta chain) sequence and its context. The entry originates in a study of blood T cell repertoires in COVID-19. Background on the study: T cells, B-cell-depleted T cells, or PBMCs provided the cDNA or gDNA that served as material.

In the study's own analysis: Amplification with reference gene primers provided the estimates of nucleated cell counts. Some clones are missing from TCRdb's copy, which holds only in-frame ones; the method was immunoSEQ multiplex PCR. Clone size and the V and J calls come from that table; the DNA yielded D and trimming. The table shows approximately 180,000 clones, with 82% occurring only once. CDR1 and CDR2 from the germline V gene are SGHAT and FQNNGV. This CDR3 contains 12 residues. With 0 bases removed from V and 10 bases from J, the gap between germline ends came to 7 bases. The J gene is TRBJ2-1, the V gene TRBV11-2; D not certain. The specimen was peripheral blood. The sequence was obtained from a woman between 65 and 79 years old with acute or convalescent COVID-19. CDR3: CASSLDNGEQFF. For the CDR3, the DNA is TGTGCCAGCAGCTTAGATAACGGGGAGCAGTTCTTC. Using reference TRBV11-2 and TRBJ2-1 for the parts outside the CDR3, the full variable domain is EAGVAQSPRYKIIEKRQSVAFWCNPISGHATLYWYQQILGQGPKLLIQFQNNGVVDDSQLPKDRFSAERLKGVDSTLKIQPAKLEDSAVYLCASSLDNGEQFFGPGTRLTVL.